The sequence of this T cell receptor (beta chain) was determined in a study of identical twins. TCRdb re-derived calls from the 5' RACE reads in MiXCR, one entry per CDR3 protein. The top ten hold around 0.5% of the sample, which has approximately 490,000 distinct CDR3 sequences, approximately 20% seen once. The CDR3 runs to 16 residues. Germline values: CDR1 LNHDA, CDR2 SQIVND (reference sequence). Germline trimming cut 2 bases from V and 4 bases from J; bases unmatched to any gene: 9. These records were also assigned to another study, of yellow fever vaccine responses in identical twins.

V gene TRBV19 combines with J gene TRBJ2-3; TRBD2 aligns across 7 bases. The sequence came from a woman in her late teens or twenties in good health. The sequenced sample was CD4+ T cells sorted from blood. The CDR3 here is CASSIKGRREADTQYF. In nucleotides, the CDR3 is TGTGCCAGTAGTATAAAAGGCCGCCGGGAGGCAGATACGCAGTATTTT. The full variable domain, completed using reference TRBV19 and TRBJ2-3, is DGGITQSPKYLFRKEGQNVTLSCEQNLNHDAMYWYRQDPGQGLRLIYYSQIVNDFQKGDIAEGYSVSREKKESFPLTVTSAQKNPTAFYLCASSIKGRREADTQYFGPGTRLTVL.